This entry concerns a single TCR beta chain. Its antigen is unknown. The CDR3 covers 18 residues. This sample is part of a study of OX40 agonist ivuxolimab in advanced cancers. General study findings and limits: Expanded clones were, on average, more numerous in CD8+ T cells than in CD4+. Normalized T-cell clonal expansion was also low in a subset of nonresponders.

Generated by immunoSEQ multiplex PCR, the TCRdb table keeps only in-frame clones and is missing some. The sample includes more than 60,000 clones, about nine tenths of them seen just once. V usage is TRBV21-1 and J usage is TRBJ1-5; the table's D call TRBD1 went unverified against the DNA. TRBV21-1 represents a pseudogene. The sample in question was CD4+ or CD8+ T cells sorted from blood, obtained in a trial of the OX40 agonist ivuxolimab. The receptor comes from an adult with an advanced solid tumor such as melanoma, head and neck, liver or kidney cancer. In DNA, the CDR3 is TGTGCCAGCAGCAAAGCTTTAGAAAGACAGAAGAGCAATCAGCCCCAGCATTTT. Translation: CASSKALERQKSNQPQHF.